Shown below are 2 T cell receptor beta chains from a single sample sequenced in a study of shared clonotypes between healthy human individuals. TCRdb keeps only in-frame clones here, not all; method: immunoSEQ multiplex PCR. The sample consists of about 710,000 clones, over 55% of them appearing once. Sequenced: memory CD4+ T cells sorted from blood. Noted subset: CD45RA-negative fraction. All receptors come from a woman younger than 45 in good health.

The rearrangement joins TRBV7-8 to TRBJ2-2; D not resolved. The CDR3 is made up of 13 amino acids. Germline V gives CDR1 SGHVS, CDR2 FQNEAQ. V was shortened by 1 base and J by 5 bases, with 5 bases between the two germline ends. As DNA, the CDR3 is TGTGCCAGCAGCTTAGTTCGGACCGGGGAGCTGTTTTTT. Residues: CASSLVRTGELFF.

The chain employs TRBV9 and TRBJ2-1; either TRBD1 or TRBD2 may supply D (6 bases each). This CDR3 region has 15 residues. The V gene's germline CDR1 is SGDLS and CDR2 YYNGEE. Trimming pared 0 bases from V and 4 bases from J, leaving 11 bases between. The CDR3 sequence: CASSVVGGLYNEQFF. CDR3 nucleotides: TGTGCCAGCAGCGTAGTGGGGGGCCTTTACAATGAGCAGTTCTTC.